Listed below are T cell receptor beta chains from one sample, sequenced in a study of identical twins. One entry per CDR3 protein results from TCRdb running MiXCR on the 5' RACE reads. The table lists fewer than 450,000 distinct CDR3 sequences, around 9% of them singletons. Input material: naive T cells sorted from blood. The source of these receptors is a woman aged 50 to 60 in good health. The CDR3 runs from the conserved cysteine through the conserved F or W. The D gene is left open where the match is weak. Rows may omit the clone size; those that give it use once, few, many or a size class.

>-|-|TRBV24-1|TRBJ1-2
TGTGCCACCAGTTTATCCTATGGCTACACCTTC
CATSLSYGYTF
>TRBD1|-|TRBV19|TRBJ1-1
TGTGCCAGTAGACGGGACAGGGTGAACACTGAAGCTTTCTTT
CASRRDRVNTEAFF
>-|-|TRBV5-1|TRBJ2-5
TGCGCCAGCAGCTTGGATGGGGGTCGCCCGTACCAAGAGACCCAGTACTTC
CASSLDGGRPYQETQYF
>-|-|TRBV5-1|TRBJ2-1
TGCGCCAGCACCAAAGGGGTCGCCGGAGTATACTGGGAGCAGTTCTTC
CASTKGVAGVYWEQFF
>-|few|TRBV4-1|TRBJ1-2
TGCGCCAGCAGCCAAGTTGTTGATTTTTATGGCTACACCTTC
CASSQVVDFYGYTF
>TRBD2|-|TRBV11-3|TRBJ2-3
TGTGCCAGCAGCTTAGATTTGCGGGAGGGCACAGATACGCAGTATTTT
CASSLDLREGTDTQYF
>-|-|TRBV27|TRBJ2-1
TGTGCCAGCGGGTGGGACAATGAGCAGTTCTTC
CASGWDNEQFF
>-|few|TRBV7-9|TRBJ2-4
TGTGCCAGCAGCTTAGGAGGAGTCGGCATTCAGTACTTC
CASSLGGVGIQYF
>TRBD2|many|TRBV12-3/TRBV12-4|TRBJ2-3
TGTGCCAGCAGCAAACCCCCCGGGACTAGCGGACCCACAGATACGCAGTATTTT
CASSKPPGTSGPTDTQYF
>TRBD2|few|TRBV11-2|TRBJ2-2
TGTGCCAGCAGCCCTCCGGTACTAGCGGCCAACACCGGGGAGCTGTTTTTT
CASSPPVLAANTGELFF
>-|-|TRBV29-1|TRBJ2-1
TGCAGCGTTGAAGGGCACGACCGGGGGTACAATGAGCAGTTCTTC
CSVEGHDRGYNEQFF
>-|many|TRBV5-1|TRBJ2-2
TGCGCCAGCAGCTTGTGGACGGGAAGGAACACCGGGGAGCTGTTTTTT
CASSLWTGRNTGELFF